These 2 T cell receptor beta chains came from one sample sequenced in a study of blood T cell repertoires in COVID-19. Libraries were prepared by immunoSEQ multiplex PCR; TCRdb keeps only in-frame clonotypes and omits some of them. The sample has fewer than 250,000 clones; 65% to 80% are singletons. Sequenced input: peripheral blood. These receptors were collected from a woman between 45 and 65 years old with acute or convalescent COVID-19.

This chain uses TRBV5-6 with TRBJ2-5, with a weak D call TRBD1 (6 bases). This CDR3 has 13 amino acids. Germline CDR1 is SGHDT and CDR2 is YYEEEE. V lost 3 bases, J lost 4 bases, and 10 bases lay in between. The CDR3 sequence: CASSYGRGETQYF. The CDR3, as DNA: TGTGCCAGCAGCTATGGCAGGGGAGAGACCCAGTACTTC.

V usage is TRBV5-1 and J usage is TRBJ1-4; 7 bases line up with TRBD1. The CDR3 sequence is 15 residues long. The junction had 4 bases not matched to a gene; V was cut back by 1 base and J by 4 bases. Germline CDR1 and CDR2: SGHRS and YFSETQ. CDR3 DNA sequence: TGCGCCAGCAGCTTGCAGACAGGGATTAATGAAAAACTGTTTTTT. Translated: CASSLQTGINEKLFF. The complete variable domain, with remaining parts taken from reference TRBV5-1 and TRBJ1-4, reads KAGVTQTPRYLIKTRGQQVTLSCSPISGHRSVSWYQQTPGQGLQFLFEYFSETQRNKGNFPGRFSGRQFSNSRSEMNVSTLELGDSALYLCASSLQTGINEKLFFGSGTQLSVL.